One sample yielded the 30 T cell receptor beta chains listed below, sequenced in a study of blood T cell repertoires in COVID-19. The assay was immunoSEQ multiplex PCR, and TCRdb's table has in-frame clones only and misses some. The profile covers about 65,000 clones, with roughly 83% appearing a single time and roughly 10% taken by the ten largest. The sequencing input was peripheral blood. The receptor set was obtained from a man aged 50-59 years with COVID-19, enrolled during active disease.

This rearrangement joins TRBV7-9 to TRBJ1-6; 9 nucleotides line up with TRBD1. This CDR3 contains 15 residues. Losses at the gene ends were 5 bases for V and 7 bases for J; bases not matched to a gene: 6. Germline CDR1 is SEHNR and CDR2 is FQNEAQ (reference sequence). The CDR3 coding sequence is TGTGCCAGCAGCCCGGGACAGGGTGGCAATTCACCCCTCCACTTT. Residues: CASSPGQGGNSPLHF. The whole variable domain, remainder taken from reference TRBV7-9 and TRBJ1-6, is DTGVSQNPRHKITKRGQNVTFRCDPISEHNRLYWYRQTLGQGPEFLTYFQNEAQLEKSRLLSDRFSAERPKGSFSTLEIQRTEQGDSAMYLCASSPGQGGNSPLHFGNGTRLTVT.

V usage is TRBV5-5 and J usage is TRBJ1-2; D is unclear. The CDR3 has 14 amino acids. CDR1 and CDR2 (germline): SGHKS, YYEKEE (reference sequence). The germline V and J ends were trimmed by 0 bases and 0 bases, with 6 bases remaining between them. This CDR3 reads CASSLASTNYGYTF. CDR3 nucleotide sequence: TGTGCCAGCAGCTTGGCGAGTACTAACTATGGCTACACCTTC.

V usage is TRBV9 and J usage is TRBJ2-5, with D perhaps matching TRBD2 (6 bases). The ends were cut back, 7 bases at V and 2 bases at J, with 12 bases in the middle. In germline, CDR1 is SGDLS, CDR2 YYNGEE. There are 13 residues in the CDR3. This CDR3 is CASAGTGQETQYF. In DNA form, the CDR3 reads TGTGCCAGCGCGGGAACGGGTCAAGAGACCCAGTACTTC. The whole variable domain, filled in from reference TRBV9 and TRBJ2-5, reads DSGVTQTPKHLITATGQRVTLRCSPRSGDLSVYWYQQSLDQGLQFLIQYYNGEERAKGNILERFSAQQFPDLHSELNLSSLELGDSALYFCASAGTGQETQYFGPGTRLLVL.

This clone occurred a few times. The gene calls are TRBV6-5 and TRBJ1-5; TRBD1 matches 8 bases. V trimming: 6 bases; J trimming: 4 bases; junction bases outside the gene matches: 2. The germline gives CDR1 MNHEY, CDR2 SVGAGI. This CDR3 region has 13 residues. As DNA, the CDR3 is TGTGCCAGCAGCCGGACAGGGAATCAGCCCCAGCATTTT. Its protein product is CASSRTGNQPQHF.

The rearrangement links TRBV6-5 to TRBJ2-5, with D perhaps TRBD1 (6 bases). This CDR3 contains 13 residues. CDR1 and CDR2 from the germline V gene are MNHEY and SVGAGI. The V end lost 4 bases, the J end lost 5 bases, and 11 bases lay between the germline ends. The CDR3 DNA reads TGTGCCAGCAGTTCAGGGGTGGTGGAGACCCAGTACTTC. Residues: CASSSGVVETQYF.

The chain has TRBV7-9 and TRBJ1-1; 8 positions agree with TRBD1. From germline, CDR1 is SEHNR and CDR2 FQNEAQ (reference sequence). The V segment lost 5 bases and the J segment 5 bases; nucleotides outside the gene matches: 10. The CDR3 loop spans 15 amino acids. DNA for the CDR3: TGTGCCAGCAGCCCCGGACAGGGTCGTAGGACTGAAGCTTTCTTT. Its protein is CASSPGQGRRTEAFF.

This chain uses TRBV5-8 with TRBJ2-3; no clear D gene. The CDR3 has 14 residues. Germline V gene lookup returns CDR1 SGHTS and CDR2 YDEGEE. Trimming pared 4 bases from V and 1 base from J, leaving 10 bases between. Here the CDR3 DNA reads TGTGCCAGCAGCCTAACGACTGGCACAGATACGCAGTATTTT. Residues: CASSLTTGTDTQYF.

This clone has just one count. This sequence joins TRBV30 and TRBJ2-7; 7 bases match TRBD1. Germline V lookup: CDR1 GTSNPN, CDR2 SVGIG (reference sequence). Trimming removed 4 bases from V and 9 bases from J; junction bases left unmatched: 15. The CDR3 covers 14 residues. The CDR3 DNA reads TGTGCCTGGAAAGGGGACAGCCAGACCTTCGCGCAGTACTTC. Protein product: CAWKGDSQTFAQYF.

The genes are TRBV13 and TRBJ2-1; weak D call: TRBD1 (5 bases). V lost 3 bases to trimming and J lost 10 bases, with 13 bases between them. CDR1 and CDR2 (germline): PRHDT, FYEKMQ (reference sequence). The CDR3 loop spans 13 amino acids. The DNA of the CDR3 is TGTGCCAGCAGCTTGGATCAGGGTAGAGAGCAGTTCTTC. As protein: CASSLDQGREQFF. Using reference TRBV13 and TRBJ2-1 for the parts outside the CDR3, the full variable domain is AAGVIQSPRHLIKEKRETATLKCYPIPRHDTVYWYQQGPGQDPQFLISFYEKMQSDKGSIPDRFSAQQFSDYHSELNMSSLELGDSALYFCASSLDQGREQFFGPGTRLTVL.

This chain connects TRBV5-1 to TRBJ2-1; D perhaps matches TRBD2 (7 bases). The CDR3 totals 18 residues. With 1 base removed from V and 7 bases from J, the gap between germline ends came to 24 bases. Germline V gene sequence: CDR1 SGHRS, CDR2 YFSETQ. CDR3 sequence (DNA): TGCGCCAGCAGCTTGCCCCTCAGTCCGGGGGGCGAGTTGAATGAGCAGTTCTTC. Translation: CASSLPLSPGGELNEQFF.

The chain employs TRBV11-2 and TRBJ2-1, with D possibly TRBD2 on 5 matching bases. The CDR3 totals 16 residues. Germline CDR1 and CDR2: SGHAT and FQNNGV. The V and J ends lost 5 bases and 0 bases respectively, with 14 bases between them. The CDR3 nucleotides are TGTGCCAGCAGCCAAAGTCGGGGAAGCTCCTACAATGAGCAGTTCTTC. It yields the protein CASSQSRGSSYNEQFF.

The chain uses TRBV29-1 and TRBJ2-3, with a tentative D call TRBD2 (7 bases). The CDR3 consists of 13 residues. The germline CDR1 and CDR2 sequences are SQVTM and ANQGSEA. Trimming took off 7 bases at V and 5 bases at J, with 16 bases between the two ends. Here the CDR3 reads CSAEGGAGDTQYF. DNA for the CDR3: TGCAGCGCTGAGGGGGGGGCGGGAGATACGCAGTATTTT.

The J gene is TRBJ2-1, the V gene TRBV29-1; 7 bases map to TRBD2. This CDR3 is built from 15 residues. Germline V gene sequence: CDR1 SQVTM, CDR2 ANQGSEA. V lost 0 bases to trimming and J lost 7 bases; unmatched junction nucleotides: 9. The chain's CDR3 is CSVEDRAGVGNEQFF. CDR3 nucleotides: TGCAGCGTTGAAGATAGGGCGGGAGTAGGAAATGAGCAGTTCTTC.

Only one count was recorded for this clone. The V and J genes are TRBV4-1 and TRBJ1-1, with 7 bases fitting TRBD1. CDR1 is MGHRA and CDR2 is YSYEKL in the germline V gene. V was clipped by 3 bases and J by 0 bases; unmatched bases: 10. This CDR3 contains 17 residues. Here the CDR3 DNA reads TGCGCCAGCAGCCACGTCTCAGGGGGGAAAATGAACACTGAAGCTTTCTTT. Translation gives CASSHVSGGKMNTEAFF.

This clone was observed a handful of times. The chain carries TRBV15 and TRBJ1-5; 9 bases map to TRBD1. The CDR3 has 15 amino acids. V shed 4 bases and J 3 bases; nucleotides not matched to a gene: 4. CDR1 is LNHNV and CDR2 is YYDKDF in the germline V gene (reference sequence). The chain's CDR3 is CATSKTGGLNQPQHF. For the CDR3, the DNA is TGTGCCACCAGCAAGACAGGGGGTCTCAATCAGCCCCAGCATTTT.

The V gene is TRBV27, the J gene TRBJ2-4, with 9 bases aligning to TRBD1. With V trimmed by 4 bases and J by 6 bases, 22 bases remained unmatched. CDR1 MNHEY and CDR2 SMNVEV come from the germline V gene (reference sequence). The CDR3 loop spans 20 amino acids. CDR3 region: CASSSRRGTGWGRNRNIQYF. CDR3 coding DNA: TGTGCCAGCAGTTCTCGGAGGGGGACAGGGTGGGGTAGGAACCGAAACATTCAGTACTTC.

CDR3 region: CASSPWTDNSPLHF. CDR3 nucleotide sequence: TGTGCCAGCAGCCCTTGGACAGATAATTCACCCCTCCACTTT. This chain links TRBV7-9 with TRBJ1-6, with a possible D match to TRBD1 (6 bases). Germline values: CDR1 SEHNR, CDR2 FQNEAQ (reference sequence). The CDR3 covers 14 residues. The V and J ends lost 5 bases and 5 bases respectively, with 10 bases between them.

V and J are TRBV5-1 and TRBJ2-5; TRBD2 aligns across 11 bases. V was pared by 4 bases and J by 4 bases, with 15 bases of the junction left unmatched. The CDR3 runs to 18 residues. CDR1 SGHRS and CDR2 YFSETQ come from the germline V gene. The CDR3 region has the DNA TGCGCCAGCAGCGCCGGGACACGAACTAGCGGGAGAGGAGAGACCCAGTACTTC. Amino acids: CASSAGTRTSGRGETQYF. Together with reference TRBV5-1 and TRBJ2-5, the CDR3 gives the full variable domain: KAGVTQTPRYLIKTRGQQVTLSCSPISGHRSVSWYQQTPGQGLQFLFEYFSETQRNKGNFPGRFSGRQFSNSRSEMNVSTLELGDSALYLCASSAGTRTSGRGETQYFGPGTRLLVL.

The chain couples TRBV28 to TRBJ1-1; weak D call: TRBD1 (6 bases). CDR1 is MDHEN and CDR2 is SYDVKM in the germline V gene. The CDR3 extends over 15 amino acids. V was shortened by 7 bases and J by 4 bases, with 19 bases between the two germline ends. The CDR3 here is CASTEETGIGTEAFF. DNA for the CDR3: TGTGCCAGCACCGAAGAAACAGGGATAGGCACTGAAGCTTTCTTT.

The chain uses TRBV4-1 and TRBJ2-1, with D possibly matching TRBD1 (5 bases). The CDR3 sequence is 16 residues long. CDR1 and CDR2 from the germline V gene are MGHRA and YSYEKL. V was cut by 3 bases and J by 10 bases, with 22 bases left in between. The CDR3 sequence: CASSHLGRVSYEEQFF. The CDR3 DNA follows: TGCGCCAGCAGCCACCTCGGCAGGGTCTCTTACGAAGAGCAGTTCTTC.

The table lists this clone with a few counts. The chain uses TRBV20-1 and TRBJ2-5; 12 bases are shared with TRBD2. The CDR3 is 14 amino acids. Unmatched junction bases numbered 5, after V lost 3 bases and J lost 6 bases. Germline lookup yields CDR1 DFQATT and CDR2 SNEGSKA (reference sequence). DNA of the CDR3: TGCAGTGCTAGTCTAGGACTAGCGGGGAAGACCCAGTACTTC. Translation: CSASLGLAGKTQYF.

The rearrangement joins TRBV18 to TRBJ1-1; D possibly corresponds to TRBD1 (6 bases). The germline CDR1 and CDR2 sequences are KGHSH and LQKENI. CDR3 length equals 13 residues. V dropped 6 bases and J dropped 2 bases, with 10 bases sitting between them. The CDR3: CASSMDRNTEAFF. The CDR3 bases are TGTGCCAGCTCGATGGACAGAAACACTGAAGCTTTCTTT.

The J gene is TRBJ1-5, the V gene TRBV7-2; D remains unclear. V gave up 4 bases and J gave up 2 bases, with 15 bases separating them. The CDR3 covers 16 residues. Germline loops: CDR1 SGHTA, CDR2 FQGNSA. The DNA of the CDR3 is TGTGCCAGCAGCTCCGGGGTAGGGAGTCGCAATCAGCCCCAGCATTTT. Translating gives CASSSGVGSRNQPQHF.

This clone was seen only a few times. This chain uses TRBV18 with TRBJ1-1; D not resolved. Trimming left V 3 bases short and J 3 bases short, with 14 bases between. CDR3 length equals 15 residues. The germline gives CDR1 KGHSH, CDR2 LQKENI. CDR3 in DNA: TGTGCCAGCTCACCTATCGCGAGTGCTCACACTGAAGCTTTCTTT. Translation: CASSPIASAHTEAFF.

In nucleotides, the CDR3 is TGCGCCAGCAGCTTGAGGGCCAACAGGGTAGGTCCCGATGGCTACACCTTC. It translates to CASSLRANRVGPDGYTF. The chain links TRBV5-1 to TRBJ1-2; possibly TRBD1 for D (6 bases). CDR1 is SGHRS, CDR2 YFSETQ, per germline. This CDR3 has 17 amino acids. Trimming shortened V by 1 base and J by 6 bases, and 22 bases separated the two germline ends.

This chain connects TRBV7-9 to TRBJ2-1; D may be TRBD2 (6 bases). Trimming cost V 4 bases and J 5 bases, with 15 bases left between them. Germline CDR1 is SEHNR and CDR2 is FQNEAQ (reference sequence). The CDR3 has 15 residues. The CDR3 region is CASSSLGLDNNEQFF. The CDR3 nucleotides are TGTGCCAGCAGCTCTTTGGGACTTGACAACAATGAGCAGTTCTTC.

The chain carries TRBV2 and TRBJ2-2; TRBD1 aligns across 7 bases. Germline V CDR1 and CDR2: SNHLY, FYNNEI. V lost 2 bases, J lost 4 bases, and 4 bases stayed unmatched. This CDR3 region has 15 residues. CDR3 in amino acids: CASSETRTGTGELFF. In nucleotides, the CDR3 is TGTGCCAGCAGTGAAACTAGGACAGGCACCGGGGAGCTGTTTTTT.

The rearrangement links TRBV9 to TRBJ2-3; weak D call: TRBD2 (5 bases). Between the trimmed V and J ends, which lost 4 bases and 2 bases, there was a span of 17 bases. CDR1 and CDR2 from the germline V gene are SGDLS and YYNGEE. The CDR3 sequence is 16 residues long. The CDR3 sequence is CASSQTTSGFTDTQYF. In nucleotides, the CDR3 is TGTGCCAGCAGCCAGACAACTAGTGGCTTCACAGATACGCAGTATTTT. Drawing the rest from reference TRBV9 and TRBJ2-3, the complete variable domain is DSGVTQTPKHLITATGQRVTLRCSPRSGDLSVYWYQQSLDQGLQFLIQYYNGEERAKGNILERFSAQQFPDLHSELNLSSLELGDSALYFCASSQTTSGFTDTQYFGPGTRLTVL.

As to this clone: Mismatch with germline at one junction end may stem from a read error. The chain couples TRBV5-1 to TRBJ2-1; D perhaps matches TRBD2 (6 bases). The CDR3 has 17 residues. CDR1 is SGHRS and CDR2 is YFSETQ in the germline V gene. As DNA, the CDR3 is TGCGCCAGCAGCTTTTCCATGGGGACTTTGGTCTACAGTGAGCAGTTCTTC. Its translation: CASSFSMGTLVYSEQFF. Filled out from reference TRBV5-1 and TRBJ2-1, the complete variable domain reads KAGVTQTPRYLIKTRGQQVTLSCSPISGHRSVSWYQQTPGQGLQFLFEYFSETQRNKGNFPGRFSGRQFSNSRSEMNVSTLELGDSALYLCASSFSMGTLVYSEQFFGPGTRLTVL.

V is TRBV7-2 and J is TRBJ1-3; the D is unclear. Trimming pared 4 bases from V and 9 bases from J, leaving 13 bases between. The CDR3 covers 13 residues. Germline V CDR1 and CDR2: SGHTA, FQGNSA. The CDR3 reads CASSSRAGGTIYF. DNA for the CDR3: TGTGCCAGCAGCTCGAGGGCCGGAGGCACCATATATTTT. Based on the CDR3 plus reference TRBV7-2 and TRBJ1-3, the full variable domain is GAGVSQSPSNKVTEKGKDVELRCDPISGHTALYWYRQSLGQGLEFLIYFQGNSAPDKSGLPSDRFSAERTGGSVSTLTIQRTQQEDSAVYLCASSSRAGGTIYFGEGSWLTVV.